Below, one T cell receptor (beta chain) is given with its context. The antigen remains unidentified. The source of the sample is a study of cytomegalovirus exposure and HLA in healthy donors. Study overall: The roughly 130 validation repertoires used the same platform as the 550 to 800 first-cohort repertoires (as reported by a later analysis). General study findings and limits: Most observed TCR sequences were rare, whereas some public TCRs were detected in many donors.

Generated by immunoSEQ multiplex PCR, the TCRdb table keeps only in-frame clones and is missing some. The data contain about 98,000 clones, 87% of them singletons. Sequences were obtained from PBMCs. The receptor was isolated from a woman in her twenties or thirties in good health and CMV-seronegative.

CDR3 sequence: CASSAGTSSSYEQYF. In nucleotides, the CDR3 is TGTGCCAGCAGCGCCGGGACTTCGAGCTCCTACGAGCAGTACTTC. The V call is TRBV5-4, the J call TRBJ2-7; tentatively, D is TRBD2 (6 bases). CDR1 SGHNT and CDR2 YYREEE come from the germline V gene (reference sequence). Trimming pared 4 bases from V and 0 bases from J, leaving 14 bases between. The CDR3 extends over 15 amino acids.